Included here is one T cell receptor beta chain sequence, with context. The sample is drawn from a study of blood T cell repertoires in COVID-19. Study information: Acute-phase and convalescent COVID-19 samples originated in the United States, Italy and Spain.

Per the original methods: Reference gene primer amplification gave estimated nucleated cell counts. The table came from immunoSEQ multiplex PCR; TCRdb's copy has only in-frame clones and leaves some out. D and trimming were read from the DNA, whereas the V and J calls and clone size are those reported in that table. The sample holds fewer than 130,000 clones, 70% to 80% seen once. This clonotype originated in a man between 70 and 80 years old with active or convalescent COVID-19. The sample was peripheral blood.

CDR3 nucleotide sequence: TGTGCCAGCAGTTACTCGTGGAGAAACTATGGCTACACCTTC. This codes for CASSYSWRNYGYTF. The genes are TRBV6-5 and TRBJ1-2, with D unresolved. CDR1 is MNHEY, CDR2 SVGAGI, per germline. Trimming stripped 0 bases from V and 2 bases from J, with 7 bases between. This CDR3 contains 14 residues.